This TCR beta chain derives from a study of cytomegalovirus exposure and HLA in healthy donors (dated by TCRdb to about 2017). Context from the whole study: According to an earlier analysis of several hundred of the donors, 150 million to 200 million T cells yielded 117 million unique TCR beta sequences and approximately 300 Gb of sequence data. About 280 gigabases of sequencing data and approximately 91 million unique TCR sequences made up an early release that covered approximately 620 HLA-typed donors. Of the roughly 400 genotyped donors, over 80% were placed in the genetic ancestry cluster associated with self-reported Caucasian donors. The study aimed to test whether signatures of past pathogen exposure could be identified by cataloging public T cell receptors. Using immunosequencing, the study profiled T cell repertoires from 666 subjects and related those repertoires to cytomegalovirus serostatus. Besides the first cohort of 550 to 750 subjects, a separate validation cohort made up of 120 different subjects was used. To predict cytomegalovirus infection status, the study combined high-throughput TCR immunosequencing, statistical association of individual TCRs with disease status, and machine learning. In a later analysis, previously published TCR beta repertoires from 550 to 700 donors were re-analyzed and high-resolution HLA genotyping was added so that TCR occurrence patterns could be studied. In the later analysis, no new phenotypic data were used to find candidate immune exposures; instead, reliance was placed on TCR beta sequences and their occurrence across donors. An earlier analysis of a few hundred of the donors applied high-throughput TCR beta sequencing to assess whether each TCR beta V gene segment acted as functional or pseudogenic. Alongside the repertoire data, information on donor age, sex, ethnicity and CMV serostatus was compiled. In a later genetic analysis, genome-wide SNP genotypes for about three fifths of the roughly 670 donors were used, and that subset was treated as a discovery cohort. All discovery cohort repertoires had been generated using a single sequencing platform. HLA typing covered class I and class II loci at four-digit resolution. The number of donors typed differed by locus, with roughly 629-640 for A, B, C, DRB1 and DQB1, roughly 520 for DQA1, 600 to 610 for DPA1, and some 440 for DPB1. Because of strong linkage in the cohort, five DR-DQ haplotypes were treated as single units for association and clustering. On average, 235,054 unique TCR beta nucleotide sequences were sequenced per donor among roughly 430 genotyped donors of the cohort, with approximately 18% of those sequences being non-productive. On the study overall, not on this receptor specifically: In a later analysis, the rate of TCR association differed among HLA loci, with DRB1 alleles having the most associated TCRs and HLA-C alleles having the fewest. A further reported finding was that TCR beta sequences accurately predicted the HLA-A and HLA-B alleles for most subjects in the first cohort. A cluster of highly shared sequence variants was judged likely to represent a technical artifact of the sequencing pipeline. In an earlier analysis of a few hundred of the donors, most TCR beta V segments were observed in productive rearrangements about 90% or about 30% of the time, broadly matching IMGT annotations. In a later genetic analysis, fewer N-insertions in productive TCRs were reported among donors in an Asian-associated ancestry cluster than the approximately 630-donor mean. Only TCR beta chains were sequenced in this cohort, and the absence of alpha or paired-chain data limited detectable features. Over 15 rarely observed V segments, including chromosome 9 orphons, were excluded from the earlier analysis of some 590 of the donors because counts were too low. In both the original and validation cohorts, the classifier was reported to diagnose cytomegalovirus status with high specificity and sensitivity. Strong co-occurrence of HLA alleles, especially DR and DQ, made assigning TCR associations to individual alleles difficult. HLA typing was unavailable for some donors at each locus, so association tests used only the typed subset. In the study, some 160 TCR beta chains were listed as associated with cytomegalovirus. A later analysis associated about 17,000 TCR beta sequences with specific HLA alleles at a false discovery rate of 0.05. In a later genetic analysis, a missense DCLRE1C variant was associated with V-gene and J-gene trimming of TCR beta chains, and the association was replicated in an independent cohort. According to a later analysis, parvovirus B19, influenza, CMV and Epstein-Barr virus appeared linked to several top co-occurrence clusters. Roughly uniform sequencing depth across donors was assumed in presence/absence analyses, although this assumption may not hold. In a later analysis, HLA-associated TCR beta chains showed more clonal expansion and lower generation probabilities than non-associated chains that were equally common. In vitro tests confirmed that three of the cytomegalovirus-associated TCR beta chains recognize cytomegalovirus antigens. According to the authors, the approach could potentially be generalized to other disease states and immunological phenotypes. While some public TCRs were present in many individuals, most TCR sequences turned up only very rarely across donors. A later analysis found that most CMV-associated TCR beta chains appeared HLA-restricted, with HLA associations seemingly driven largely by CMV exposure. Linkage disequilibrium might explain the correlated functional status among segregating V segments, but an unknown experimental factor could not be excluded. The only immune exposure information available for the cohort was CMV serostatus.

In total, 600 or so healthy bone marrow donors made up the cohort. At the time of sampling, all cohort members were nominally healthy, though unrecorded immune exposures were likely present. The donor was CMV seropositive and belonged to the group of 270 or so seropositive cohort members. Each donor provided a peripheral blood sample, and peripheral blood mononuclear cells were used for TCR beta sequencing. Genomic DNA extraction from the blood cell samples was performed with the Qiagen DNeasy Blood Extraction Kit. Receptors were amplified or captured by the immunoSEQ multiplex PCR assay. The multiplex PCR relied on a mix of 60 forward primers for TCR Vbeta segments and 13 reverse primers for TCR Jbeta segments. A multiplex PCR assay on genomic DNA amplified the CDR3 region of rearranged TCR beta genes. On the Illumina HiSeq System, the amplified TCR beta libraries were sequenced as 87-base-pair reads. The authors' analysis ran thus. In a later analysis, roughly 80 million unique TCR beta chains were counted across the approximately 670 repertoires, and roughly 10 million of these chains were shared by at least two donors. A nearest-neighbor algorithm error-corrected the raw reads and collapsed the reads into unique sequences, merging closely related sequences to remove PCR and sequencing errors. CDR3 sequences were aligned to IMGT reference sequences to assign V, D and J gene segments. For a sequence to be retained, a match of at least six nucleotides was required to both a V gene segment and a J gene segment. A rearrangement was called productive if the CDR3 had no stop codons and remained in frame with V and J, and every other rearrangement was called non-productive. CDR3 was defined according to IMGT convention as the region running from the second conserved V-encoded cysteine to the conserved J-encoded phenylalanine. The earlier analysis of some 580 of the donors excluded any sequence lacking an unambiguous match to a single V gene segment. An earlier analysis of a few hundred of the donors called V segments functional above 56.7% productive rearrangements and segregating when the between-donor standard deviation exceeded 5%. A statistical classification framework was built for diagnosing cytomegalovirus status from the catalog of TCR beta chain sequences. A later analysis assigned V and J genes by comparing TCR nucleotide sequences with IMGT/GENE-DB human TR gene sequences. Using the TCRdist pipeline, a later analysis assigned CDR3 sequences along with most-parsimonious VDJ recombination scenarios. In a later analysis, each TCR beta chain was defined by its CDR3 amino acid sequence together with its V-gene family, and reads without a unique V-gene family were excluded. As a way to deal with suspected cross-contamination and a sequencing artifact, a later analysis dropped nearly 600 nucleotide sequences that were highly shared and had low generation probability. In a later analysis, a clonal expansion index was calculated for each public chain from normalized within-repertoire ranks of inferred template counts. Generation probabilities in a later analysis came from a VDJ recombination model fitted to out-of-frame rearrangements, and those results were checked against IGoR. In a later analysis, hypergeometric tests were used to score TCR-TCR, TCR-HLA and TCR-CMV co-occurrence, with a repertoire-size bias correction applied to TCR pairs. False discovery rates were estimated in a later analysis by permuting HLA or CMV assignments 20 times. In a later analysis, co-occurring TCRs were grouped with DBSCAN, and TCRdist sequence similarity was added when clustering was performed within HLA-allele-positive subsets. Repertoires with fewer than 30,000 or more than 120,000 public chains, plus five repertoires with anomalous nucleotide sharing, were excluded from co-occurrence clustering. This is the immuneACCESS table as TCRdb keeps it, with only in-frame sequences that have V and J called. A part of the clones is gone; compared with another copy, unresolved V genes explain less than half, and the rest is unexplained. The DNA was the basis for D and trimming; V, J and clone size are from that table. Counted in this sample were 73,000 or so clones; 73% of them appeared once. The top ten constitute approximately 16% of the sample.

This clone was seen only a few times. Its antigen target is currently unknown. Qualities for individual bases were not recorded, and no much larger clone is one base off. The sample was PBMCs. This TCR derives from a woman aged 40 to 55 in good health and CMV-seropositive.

The DNA reads as follows: TGTGCCAGCAGCTTAGGCACTGCAGGTGAAAAACTGTTTTTT. It encodes CASSLGTAGEKLFF. The sequence links TRBV7-9 to TRBJ1-4; the D gene remains uncertain. From the germline V gene (reference sequence), CDR1 is SEHNR and CDR2 is FQNEAQ. V and J lose 1 base and 7 bases, and a span of 10 bases separates them. The CDR3 has 14 amino acids, counting the end cysteine and phenylalanine. Of all the DNA, just the CDR3 is kept, 42 bases in frame from base 1. This CDR3, with the reference TRBV7-9 and TRBJ1-4 proteins standing in past its ends, gives the full variable domain DTGVSQNPRHKITKRGQNVTFRCDPISEHNRLYWYRQTLGQGPEFLTYFQNEAQLEKSRLLSDRFSAERPKGSFSTLEIQRTEQGDSAMYLCASSLGTAGEKLFFGSGTQLSVL.